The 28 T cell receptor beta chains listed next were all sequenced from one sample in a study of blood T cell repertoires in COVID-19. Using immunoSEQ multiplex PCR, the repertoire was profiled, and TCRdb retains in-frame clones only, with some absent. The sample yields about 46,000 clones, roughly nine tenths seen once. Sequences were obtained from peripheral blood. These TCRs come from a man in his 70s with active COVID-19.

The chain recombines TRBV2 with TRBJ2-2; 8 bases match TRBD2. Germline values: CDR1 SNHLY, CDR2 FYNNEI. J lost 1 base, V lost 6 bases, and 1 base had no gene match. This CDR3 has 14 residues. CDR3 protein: CASRRGENTGELFF. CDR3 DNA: TGTGCCAGCAGGCGGGGGGAGAACACCGGGGAGCTGTTTTTT.

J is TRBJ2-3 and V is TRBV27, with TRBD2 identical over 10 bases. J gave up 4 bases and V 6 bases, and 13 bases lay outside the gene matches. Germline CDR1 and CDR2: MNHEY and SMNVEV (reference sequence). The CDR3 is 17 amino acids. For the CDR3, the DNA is TGTGCCAGCAGCCAAAGAGAGCGGGGGGGCCTGGCAGATACGCAGTATTTT. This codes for CASSQRERGGLADTQYF.

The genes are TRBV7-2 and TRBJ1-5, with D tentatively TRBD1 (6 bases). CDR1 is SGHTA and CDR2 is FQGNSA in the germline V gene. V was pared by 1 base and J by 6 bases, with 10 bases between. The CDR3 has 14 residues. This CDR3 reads CASSLVQGLQPQHF. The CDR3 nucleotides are TGTGCCAGCAGCTTAGTTCAGGGGCTTCAGCCCCAGCATTTT. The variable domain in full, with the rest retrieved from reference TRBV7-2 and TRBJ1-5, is GAGVSQSPSNKVTEKGKDVELRCDPISGHTALYWYRQSLGQGLEFLIYFQGNSAPDKSGLPSDRFSAERTGGSVSTLTIQRTQQEDSAVYLCASSLVQGLQPQHFGDGTRLSIL.

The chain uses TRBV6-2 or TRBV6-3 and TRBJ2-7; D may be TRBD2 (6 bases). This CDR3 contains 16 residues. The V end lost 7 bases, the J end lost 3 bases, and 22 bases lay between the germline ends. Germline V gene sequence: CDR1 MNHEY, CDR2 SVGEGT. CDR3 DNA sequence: TGTGCCAGCACCCCCCCGCGGGGCGTAAAGAGCTACGAGCAGTACTTC. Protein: CASTPPRGVKSYEQYF.

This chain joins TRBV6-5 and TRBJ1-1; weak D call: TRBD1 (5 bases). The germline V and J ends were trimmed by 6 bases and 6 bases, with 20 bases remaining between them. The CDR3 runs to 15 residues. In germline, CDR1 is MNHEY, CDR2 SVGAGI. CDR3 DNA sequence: TGTGCCAGCAGCACGGCGGGGGGGTCTACCCCTGAAGCTTTCTTT. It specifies CASSTAGGSTPEAFF.

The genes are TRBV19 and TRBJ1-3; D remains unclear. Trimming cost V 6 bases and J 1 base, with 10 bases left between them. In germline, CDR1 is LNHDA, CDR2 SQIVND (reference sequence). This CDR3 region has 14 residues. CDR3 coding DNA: TGTGCCAGTAGCCGACTGCCGTCTGGAAACACCATATATTTT. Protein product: CASSRLPSGNTIYF.

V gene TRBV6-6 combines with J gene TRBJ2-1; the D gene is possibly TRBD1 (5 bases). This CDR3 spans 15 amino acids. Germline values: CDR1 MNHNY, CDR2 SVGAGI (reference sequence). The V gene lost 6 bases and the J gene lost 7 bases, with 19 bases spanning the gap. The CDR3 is CASRDGPRKGNEQFF. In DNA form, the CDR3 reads TGTGCCAGCAGGGACGGGCCGAGGAAGGGGAATGAGCAGTTCTTC.

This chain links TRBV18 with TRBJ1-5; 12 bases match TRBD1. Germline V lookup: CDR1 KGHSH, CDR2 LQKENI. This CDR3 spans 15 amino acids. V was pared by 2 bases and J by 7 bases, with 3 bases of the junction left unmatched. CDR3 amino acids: CASSPGTGGAQPQHF. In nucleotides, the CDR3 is TGTGCCAGCTCACCAGGGACAGGGGGCGCACAGCCCCAGCATTTT.

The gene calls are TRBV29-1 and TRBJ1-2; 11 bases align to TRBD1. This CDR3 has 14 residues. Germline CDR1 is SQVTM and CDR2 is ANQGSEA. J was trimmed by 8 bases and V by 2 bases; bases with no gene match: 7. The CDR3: CSVEKDRGRVGYTF. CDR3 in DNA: TGCAGCGTTGAAAAGGACAGGGGGCGCGTCGGCTACACCTTC.

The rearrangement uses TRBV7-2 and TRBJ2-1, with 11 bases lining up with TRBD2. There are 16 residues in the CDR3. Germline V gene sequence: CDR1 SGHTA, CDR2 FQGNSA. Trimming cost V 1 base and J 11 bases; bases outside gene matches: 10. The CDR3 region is CASSLVGLAGGLKQFF. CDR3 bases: TGTGCCAGCAGCTTAGTAGGGCTAGCGGGAGGTCTCAAGCAGTTCTTC.

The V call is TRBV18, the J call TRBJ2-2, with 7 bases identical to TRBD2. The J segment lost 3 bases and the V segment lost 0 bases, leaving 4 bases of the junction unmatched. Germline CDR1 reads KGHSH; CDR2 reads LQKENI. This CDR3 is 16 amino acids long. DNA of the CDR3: TGTGCCAGCTCACCACCGTCGCTAGCGGACACCGGGGAGCTGTTTTTT. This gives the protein CASSPPSLADTGELFF.

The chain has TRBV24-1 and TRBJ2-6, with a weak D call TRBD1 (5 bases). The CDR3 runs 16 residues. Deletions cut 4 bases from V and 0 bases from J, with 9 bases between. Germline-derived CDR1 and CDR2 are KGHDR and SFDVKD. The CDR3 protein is CATSDPTGSGANVLTF. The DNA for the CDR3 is TGTGCCACCAGTGACCCAACAGGCTCTGGGGCCAACGTCCTGACTTTC.

CDR3 sequence (DNA): TGTGCCAGCAGAGCCTTTGGGGGAGGAGTTAATGAAAAACTGTTTTTT. This codes for CASRAFGGGVNEKLFF. This chain joins TRBV2 and TRBJ1-4; tentatively, D is TRBD1 (5 bases). The ends were cut back, 6 bases at V and 4 bases at J, with 18 bases in the middle. In germline, CDR1 is SNHLY, CDR2 FYNNEI. The CDR3 length is 16 residues. Complete variable domain (other parts from reference TRBV2 and TRBJ1-4): EPEVTQTPSHQVTQMGQEVILRCVPISNHLYFYWYRQILGQKVEFLVSFYNNEISEKSEIFDDQFSVERPDGSNFTLKIRSTKLEDSAMYFCASRAFGGGVNEKLFFGSGTQLSVL.

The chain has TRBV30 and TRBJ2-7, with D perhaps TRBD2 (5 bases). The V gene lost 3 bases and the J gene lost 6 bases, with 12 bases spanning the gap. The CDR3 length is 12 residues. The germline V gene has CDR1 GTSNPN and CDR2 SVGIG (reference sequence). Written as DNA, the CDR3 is TGTGCCTGGAGCCCATGGCGGGCCGAGCAGTACTTC. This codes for CAWSPWRAEQYF. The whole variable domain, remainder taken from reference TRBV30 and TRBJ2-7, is SQTIHQWPATLVQPVGSPLSLECTVEGTSNPNLYWYRQAAGRGLQLLFYSVGIGQISSEVPQNLSASRPQDRQFILSSKKLLLSDSGFYLCAWSPWRAEQYFGPGTRLTVT.

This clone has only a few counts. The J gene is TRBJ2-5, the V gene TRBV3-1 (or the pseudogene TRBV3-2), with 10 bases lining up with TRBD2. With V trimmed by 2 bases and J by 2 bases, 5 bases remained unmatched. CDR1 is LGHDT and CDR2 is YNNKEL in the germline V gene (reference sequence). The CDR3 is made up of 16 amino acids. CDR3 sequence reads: CASSQRPSGGQETQYF. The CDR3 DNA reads TGTGCCAGCAGCCAACGCCCTAGCGGGGGACAAGAGACCCAGTACTTC.

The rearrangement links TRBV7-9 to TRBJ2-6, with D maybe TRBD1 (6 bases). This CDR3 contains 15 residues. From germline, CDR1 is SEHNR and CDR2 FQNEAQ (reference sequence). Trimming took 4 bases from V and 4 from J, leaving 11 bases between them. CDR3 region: CASSSRGAGANVLTF. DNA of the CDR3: TGTGCCAGCAGCTCCAGGGGAGCAGGGGCCAACGTCCTGACTTTC.

The CDR3 nucleotides are TGTGCCAGAAGCTTCGGGGGTGACTACGAGCAGTACTTC. It is translated as CARSFGGDYEQYF. The chain has TRBV5-3 and TRBJ2-7, with a tentative D call TRBD2 (6 bases). TRBV5-3 is marked as an open reading frame, function uncertain. V was cut by 2 bases and J by 3 bases, with 9 bases left in between. The CDR3 length is 13 residues.

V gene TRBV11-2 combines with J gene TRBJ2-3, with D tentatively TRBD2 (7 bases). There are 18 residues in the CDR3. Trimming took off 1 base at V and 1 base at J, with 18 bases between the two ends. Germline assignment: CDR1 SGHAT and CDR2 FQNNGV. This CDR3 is CASSLASRGLAGTDTQYF. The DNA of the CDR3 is TGTGCCAGCAGCTTAGCATCGCGGGGGCTGGCCGGCACAGATACGCAGTATTTT.

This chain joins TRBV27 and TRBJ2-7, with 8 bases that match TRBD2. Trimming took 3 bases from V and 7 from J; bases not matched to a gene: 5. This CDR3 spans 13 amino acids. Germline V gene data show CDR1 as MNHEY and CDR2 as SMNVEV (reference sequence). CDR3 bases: TGTGCCAGCAGTTTTAACCGGGGGGGAGAGCAGTACTTC. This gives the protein CASSFNRGGEQYF.

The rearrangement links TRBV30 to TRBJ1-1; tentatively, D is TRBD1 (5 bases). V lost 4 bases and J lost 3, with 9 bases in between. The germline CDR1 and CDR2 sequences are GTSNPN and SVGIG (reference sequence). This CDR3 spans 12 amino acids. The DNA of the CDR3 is TGTGCCTGGACAGGGTTGTACACTGAAGCTTTCTTT. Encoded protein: CAWTGLYTEAFF.

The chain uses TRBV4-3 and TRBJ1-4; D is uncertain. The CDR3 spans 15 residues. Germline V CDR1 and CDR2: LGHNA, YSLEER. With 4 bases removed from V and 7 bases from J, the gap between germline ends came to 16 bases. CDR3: CASSPFTALGEKLFF. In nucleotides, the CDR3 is TGCGCCAGCAGCCCCTTTACAGCTTTGGGTGAAAAACTGTTTTTT.

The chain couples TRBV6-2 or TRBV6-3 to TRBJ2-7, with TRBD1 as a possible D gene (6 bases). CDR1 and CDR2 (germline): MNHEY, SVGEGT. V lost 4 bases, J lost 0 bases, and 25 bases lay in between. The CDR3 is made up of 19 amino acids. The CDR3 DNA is TGTGCCAGCAGTTCCTTCATCATGCAGGGGTCCCTCCTCTCCTACGAGCAGTACTTC. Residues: CASSSFIMQGSLLSYEQYF.

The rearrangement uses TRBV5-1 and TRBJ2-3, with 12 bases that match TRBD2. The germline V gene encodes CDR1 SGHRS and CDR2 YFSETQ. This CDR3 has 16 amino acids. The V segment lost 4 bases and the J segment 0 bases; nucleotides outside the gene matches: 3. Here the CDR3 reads CASSMGTSGSTDTQYF. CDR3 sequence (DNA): TGCGCCAGCAGCATGGGGACTAGCGGGAGCACAGATACGCAGTATTTT.

This CDR3 is CASREYNEQFF. DNA for the CDR3: TGTGCCAGCAGGGAGTACAATGAGCAGTTCTTC. The gene calls are TRBV28 and TRBJ2-1; D remains unclear. The length of the CDR3 is 11 residues. V dropped 6 bases and J dropped 4 bases, with 4 bases sitting between them. Germline CDR1 MDHEN, CDR2 SYDVKM.

The DNA for the CDR3 is TGTGCCAGCAGCAAACTCGGGGGGAACACTGAAGCTTTCTTT. Encoded protein: CASSKLGGNTEAFF. The chain is built from TRBV9 and TRBJ1-1; D is perhaps TRBD1 (5 bases). The CDR3 length is 14 residues. The germline V gene encodes CDR1 SGDLS and CDR2 YYNGEE. The V end lost 4 bases, the J end lost 1 base, and 11 bases lay between the germline ends.

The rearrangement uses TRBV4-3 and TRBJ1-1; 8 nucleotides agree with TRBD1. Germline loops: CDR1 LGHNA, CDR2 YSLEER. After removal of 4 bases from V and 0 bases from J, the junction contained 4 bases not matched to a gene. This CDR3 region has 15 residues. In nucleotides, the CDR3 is TGCGCCAGCAGCCGCGGACAGGGTTTGAACACTGAAGCTTTCTTT. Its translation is CASSRGQGLNTEAFF.

The DNA for the CDR3 is TGTGCCAGCAGGATTGGAGTGATAGCTGAAGCTTTCTTT. It specifies CASRIGVIAEAFF. The chain carries TRBV28 and TRBJ1-1; D is undetermined. Germline CDR1 MDHEN, CDR2 SYDVKM. This CDR3 region has 13 residues. The V and J ends lost 6 bases and 6 bases respectively, with 14 bases between them.

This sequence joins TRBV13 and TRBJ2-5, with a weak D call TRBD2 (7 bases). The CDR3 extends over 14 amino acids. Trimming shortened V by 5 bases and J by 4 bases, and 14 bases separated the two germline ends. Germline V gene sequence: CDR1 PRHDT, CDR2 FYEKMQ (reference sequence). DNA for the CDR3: TGTGCCAGCAGCCCGATGGGGGGGCGAGAGACCCAGTACTTC. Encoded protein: CASSPMGGRETQYF.